Given below is one T cell receptor (beta chain) in context. This clonotype was recorded a few times. The antigen it recognizes is unknown. No much larger clone exists at a distance of one base, and base qualities are not known. The CDR3, from cysteine to phenylalanine, totals 16 residues. Just CDR3 DNA is preserved here, 48 bases in frame from base 1. The germline V gene provides CDR1 ENHRY and CDR2 SYGVKD. This entry is derived from a study of blood T cells in healthy people across ages (dated by TCRdb to 2013 to 2016). With regard to the full study: Template switching captured roughly one uniquely barcoded TCR beta cDNA molecule per two T cells in model experiments. Using deep sequencing normalized with unique cDNA molecular identifiers, the study measured how TCR beta repertoire diversity changes with age. The donors were divided into four age groups: young (average around 17 years), middle-aged (about 39), aged (approximately 64) and long-lived (about 90). Two additional independent replicas of 1 million unique cDNA reads from the same blood draw were analyzed for two donors (one aged 18 to 29 and one aged 80 or older). Results and caveats for the whole study, not just this receptor: Because profiling used bulk unsorted PBMCs, naive and antigen-experienced compartments could not be compared conclusively. Donor CMV infection status was unknown, potentially confounding age-related changes in expanded clonotypes. Observed TCR beta diversity per million T cells fell roughly linearly with age, and a significant reduction was already apparent by age around 40. Estimates of total diversity from one million sequenced T cells were regarded as lower bounds and underestimates. Compared with the aged group, more naive CD4+ T cells, fewer expanded clones and increased TCR diversity were shown by the long-lived group, suggesting age selection. The percentage of naive T cells measured by flow cytometry correlated strongly with observed TCR beta diversity.

The library was generated by 5' RACE. Sequenced using an Illumina HiSeq 2500. The second PCR ran for about 7 to 11 cycles and used a J-beta primer mix along with a sample-barcoded 5' primer. A template-switch 5' adaptor carrying 12 random nucleotides introduced a unique molecular identifier onto each TCR beta cDNA molecule. Each sample yielded at least 3 million CDR3-containing paired-end reads. All of the RNA was converted into first-strand cDNA using the Mint cDNA synthesis kit, with a TRBC-specific oligonucleotide serving as the primer. After uracil-DNA glycosylase treatment, a first 18-cycle PCR used universal primers M1SS and BC2_uni_R on all cDNA. Turning to the authors' computational methods: Normalization of each sample was performed by random selection of 1 million high-quality reads, each carrying a distinct molecular identifier. Instead of being binned into consensus sequences, reads with shared molecular identifiers were discarded. MiTCR, with a Q25 quality threshold and the strictest error-elimination algorithm, was used for CDR3 identification, clonotype clustering and error correction. A nonparametric unseen species model with Euler transformation was used to estimate a lower bound on total TCR beta diversity. TCRdb's own reprocessing of the public reads used fastp at Q25 and MiXCR and kept productive beta chains. Rows matching on CDR3 protein sequence are summarized as one entry with the most common DNA and genes. TCRdb's processing, not the study's, gives the V and J calls here. The sample profile shows under 700,000 distinct CDR3 sequences; approximately 25% of them were found once. Approximately 10% of the sample rests with the top ten.

The donors were roughly 39 Caucasian individuals from Russia, aged 6 to 90 years, who were systemically healthy. Each donor gave 8 to 10 milliliters of peripheral blood, drawn into EDTA-treated Vacutainer tubes. Ficoll-Paque density-gradient centrifugation was used to isolate PBMCs, with at least 7 million obtained per sample. Total RNA, at least 5 micrograms per sample, was extracted from PBMCs with Trizol reagent. For every donor, flow cytometry on a PBMC aliquot measured the percentage of naive CD45RAhigh/CD27high T cells. The data were also submitted as part of a second study, on T cells of mothers and their children. As the second publication notes: Nine systemically healthy Caucasian individuals, comprising three mothers and their six children, were included as donors. cDNA synthesis consumed the entire amount of extracted RNA, loaded at about 1.5 ug RNA in each 15 ul reaction. In the second PCR, the M1S primer introduced both the sample barcodes and 2-4 random nucleotides. Each mother yielded over 9 million TCR beta CDR3 reads and each child 2.5 million to 3 million reads. In both related and unrelated pairs, thymic selection shapes the output of TCR recombination in a similar way, with inherited differences having only a minor effect. Normalized repertoire overlap in related mother-child pairs was always slightly higher than in unrelated mother-child pairs, but the difference was never significant. No persistent microchimeric T cell clones were detected, at a sensitivity of approximately 100 clones per million clonotypes. Deep NGS was used in the study to compare the TCR beta repertoires of mothers and children and to look for features that separate related mother-child pairs from unrelated individuals. Mothers averaged about 37 +/- 4 years of age and children averaged 11 +/- 4 years. After adapter ligation with NEBNext reagents, the libraries were sequenced on Illumina HiSeq 2000 with 100+100 nt paired-end reads. To prevent cross-contamination, the mother and child libraries were prepared one month apart and sequenced in separate runs. Each donor had between roughly 500,000 and 2,200,000 distinct TCR beta clonotypes identified. Naive TCR beta clonotypes were estimated from low-frequency clonotypes matched to each donor's FACS-determined naive share, without sorting.

The material sequenced was blood. The sequence is built from TRBV10-3 and TRBJ2-1; 9 junctional bases match TRBD1. The tail of the sequence fits TRBJ2-7 better, so the J call may be wrong. The sequence derives from a boy aged 10-17 years in good health. The nucleotides read TGTGCCATCAGTCTACACCGGGACAGGGTCTCCTACGAGCAGTACTTC. This translates into CAISLHRDRVSYEQYF.